These 4 T cell receptor beta chains originate from one sample sequenced in a study of shared clonotypes between healthy human individuals (dated by TCRdb to about 2020). Libraries came from the immunoSEQ multiplex PCR assay. As stored in TCRdb, this immuneACCESS dataset retains in-frame rearrangements with V and J assigned. A fraction of the clones does not appear; measured against another copy, unresolved V genes explain less than half of the discrepancy, and the remainder lacks a known reason. A total of some 740,000 clones appear in this sample, approximately 92% of them only once. The top ten hold approximately 25% of the sample. CD8 naive samples were CD45RO-negative cells positively selected for CCR7, giving a CD45RA+CCR7+ population that excluded TemRA cells. The material sequenced was naive CD8+ T cells sorted from blood. The cell subset or site label of this sample denotes: CD45RA+CCR7+. All receptors come from a man aged 30 to 39 in good health.

The chain uses TRBV11-2 and TRBJ2-3; 9 nucleotides agree with TRBD1. CDR3 length: 15 amino acids. V shed 4 bases, J shed 4 bases, and the junction held 6 bases outside the gene matches. The germline CDR1 and CDR2 sequences are SGHAT and FQNNGV. CDR3 DNA: TGTGCCAGCAGCTGGGGGGGGACAGGGTCAGATACGCAGTATTTT. It encodes CASSWGGTGSDTQYF.

The chain has TRBV11-2 and TRBJ1-5; no clear D. The CDR3 spans 16 residues. Germline lookup yields CDR1 SGHAT and CDR2 FQNNGV. The ends were cut back, 0 bases at V and 0 bases at J, with 9 bases in the middle. The CDR3, as DNA: TGTGCCAGCAGCTTAGATGGCAGATATAGCAATCAGCCCCAGCATTTT. Translated, it gives CASSLDGRYSNQPQHF.

A word on this clone: This CDR3 is also generated by other DNA sequences in the sample. The chain combines TRBV19 with TRBJ2-7, with D possibly being TRBD1 (5 bases). V was clipped by 3 bases and J by 2 bases, with 11 bases between them. The CDR3 spans 14 residues. The germline V gene has CDR1 LNHDA and CDR2 SQIVND (reference sequence). In nucleotides, the CDR3 is TGTGCCAGTAGTATCGGGCAGGGCGCCTACGAGCAGTACTTC. Translating gives CASSIGQGAYEQYF.

The chain carries TRBV10-1 and TRBJ2-7; TRBD2 might be the D (5 bases). Trimming stripped 6 bases from V and 4 bases from J, with 13 bases between. The CDR3 contains 13 residues. Germline V gives CDR1 WNHNN, CDR2 SYGVQD (reference sequence). DNA for the CDR3: TGCGCCAGCAGCGATTCACTAGAGTACGAGCAGTACTTC. Translating gives CASSDSLEYEQYF.